This TCR beta chain stems from a study of regulatory T cells in long-lasting Graves disease. Study as a whole: Antithyroid drugs had been taken under 3 months by newly diagnosed Graves' patients. Study-wide findings and caveats: Repertoires from persistent disease leaned toward TRBV28, TRBJ1-2 and TRBJ2-5.

Time point in this sample: newly diagnosed GD, antithyroid drugs for less than 3 months. Scientists built the TCR library using RNA that was extracted from PBMCs. At least ten counts were recorded for this clonotype. The antigen is not known. Arm-PCR of CDR3 regions and iRepertoire HTBI primers were the basis on which TCR beta libraries were built. TCRdb fed the multiplex PCR reads into MiXCR, producing one record per CDR3 protein. Of 300,000 to 400,000 distinct CDR3 sequences listed, less than 20% are singletons. The CDR3 consists of 17 residues. CDR1 and CDR2 from the germline V gene are SGHVS and FNYEAQ. Trimming took off 6 bases at V and 9 bases at J, with 29 bases between the two ends.

The sequencing used peripheral blood mononuclear cells (PBMCs), collected at new diagnosis, from a patient treated with antithyroid drugs. The receptor was derived from a female donor with Graves disease. V usage is TRBV7-6 and J usage is TRBJ2-5; a possible D gene is TRBD1 (6 bases). The chain's CDR3 is CASRYDPRKGEKDAQYF. The DNA of the CDR3 is TGTGCCAGCAGATACGACCCCCGAAAGGGGGAAAAAGATGCCCAGTACTTC. Drawing the rest from reference TRBV7-6 and TRBJ2-5, the complete variable domain is GAGVSQSPRYKVTKRGQDVALRCDPISGHVSLYWYRQALGQGPEFLTYFNYEAQQDKSGLPNDRFSAERPEGSISTLTIQRTEQRDSAMYRCASRYDPRKGEKDAQYFGPGTRLLVL.